One T cell receptor beta chain is described in this entry. No antigen is known for it. This sample is drawn from a study of shared clonotypes between healthy human individuals. Study results and limitations: Clonotypes shared by all four sorted-subset donors had higher generation probabilities than non-shared clonotypes. Large sequencing depth failed to make sorted-subset sequencing complete, rarefaction showed.

Naive CD45RA+ and memory CD45RA-negative subsets were split from CD4+ cells. Approximately 220 ng DNA, 30,000 to 35,000 T cell genomes, went into each sorted-subset replicate PCR. Profiled with immunoSEQ multiplex PCR; TCRdb holds only in-frame clones, not every one. The sample has a few million clones, about 92% seen once; the top ten hold 0.35% to 0.5%. The origin of this receptor is a young man in good health. Some clones in this sample may be carry-over from other donors' samples. Sequencing was done on a sample of naive CD4+ T cells from PBMCs. As for subset: CD45RA+ positively selected.

The CDR3, as DNA: TGTGCCAGCAGCCAAAAGACAGGCTATAATGAAAAACTGTTTTTT. It encodes CASSQKTGYNEKLFF. The chain couples TRBV6-5 to TRBJ1-4; perhaps TRBD1 as D (6 bases). The CDR3 extends over 15 amino acids. CDR1 is MNHEY, CDR2 SVGAGI, per germline. Trimming took 6 bases from V and 4 from J, leaving 15 bases between them.